The sequence of this TCR beta chain was determined in a study of blood T cell repertoires in COVID-19. About the research overall: COVID-19 samples collected from the United States, Italy and Spain covered acute and convalescent phases. In each case, the material was cDNA or gDNA derived from T cells, B-cell-depleted T cells, or PBMCs.

Trimming stripped 4 bases from V and 4 bases from J, with 19 bases between. From germline, CDR1 is LNHDA and CDR2 SQIVND (reference sequence). CDR3 size: 16 residues. Methods used by the authors: Using reference gene primer amplification, nucleated cell counts were estimated. Measured with immunoSEQ multiplex PCR; TCRdb has only the in-frame clones, and not every one. That table furnishes V, J and clone size, whereas the DNA furnished D and trimming. Among 90,000 to 120,000 clones listed, 88% were seen once. The specimen sequenced was peripheral blood. The TCR sequence derives from a human donor in a cohort sampled during active COVID-19. The rearrangement uses TRBV19 and TRBJ1-2; D not resolved. In DNA form, the CDR3 reads TGTGCCAGTAGTAAGCAGCCGGGAGACGTAGCCTATGGCTACACCTTC. Amino acid sequence: CASSKQPGDVAYGYTF. The variable domain in full, with the rest retrieved from reference TRBV19 and TRBJ1-2, is DGGITQSPKYLFRKEGQNVTLSCEQNLNHDAMYWYRQDPGQGLRLIYYSQIVNDFQKGDIAEGYSVSREKKESFPLTVTSAQKNPTAFYLCASSKQPGDVAYGYTFGSGTRLTVV.